These 16 T cell receptor beta chains were all obtained from the same sample, sequenced in a study of graft-versus-host responses after intestinal transplantation. This table comes from immunoSEQ multiplex PCR, and its TCRdb copy is limited to in-frame clones, with some not included. The data hold about 69,000 clones, with roughly 90% observed a single time. The sample here was bone marrow, taken roughly 110 weeks after intestinal transplantation. The receptor source for this set is a human patient who received an intestinal transplant, so some T cells may come from the graft donor.

CDR3: CASSPGGGTDTQYF. DNA for the CDR3: TGTGCCAGCAGTCCCGGGGGTGGCACAGATACGCAGTATTTT. This rearrangement joins TRBV25-1 to TRBJ2-3, with D maybe TRBD2 (6 bases). V lost 5 bases and J lost 1, with 10 bases in between. The CDR3 extends over 14 amino acids. From germline, CDR1 is MGHDK and CDR2 SYGVNS. Full variable domain (outside the CDR3, taken from reference TRBV25-1 and TRBJ2-3): EADIYQTPRYLVIGTGKKITLECSQTMGHDKMYWYQQDPGMELHLIHYSYGVNSTEKGDLSSESTVSRIRTEHFPLTLESARPSHTSQYLCASSPGGGTDTQYFGPGTRLTVL.

V is TRBV6-1 and J is TRBJ1-2, with TRBD1 matching 9 bases. This CDR3 comprises 15 residues. Looked up from germline, CDR1 is MNHNS and CDR2 is SASEGT. V was pared by 2 bases and J by 5 bases, with 6 bases of the junction left unmatched. The CDR3 DNA sequence: TGTGCCAGCAGTGAACCTAGAGGACAGGGGTATGGCTACACCTTC. Amino acids: CASSEPRGQGYGYTF.

J is TRBJ2-7 and V is TRBV6-6, with a possible D match to TRBD1 (5 bases). V dropped 5 bases and J dropped 11 bases, with 22 bases sitting between them. This CDR3 comprises 14 residues. The V gene's germline CDR1 is MNHNY and CDR2 SVGAGI (reference sequence). This CDR3 is CASSQLIVQGKEYF. The CDR3 coding sequence is TGTGCCAGCAGTCAGCTGATCGTTCAGGGAAAAGAGTACTTC.

The chain combines TRBV11-3 with TRBJ2-7; D is unresolved. This CDR3 comprises 16 residues. Germline V CDR1 and CDR2: SGHNT, YENEEA. Deletions cut 0 bases from V and 0 bases from J, with 12 bases between. CDR3 DNA sequence: TGTGCCAGCAGCTTAGATCGACGGTTCAGCTCCTACGAGCAGTACTTC. It is translated as CASSLDRRFSSYEQYF.

The genes are TRBV2 and TRBJ1-2, with a weak D call TRBD1 (6 bases). Looked up from germline, CDR1 is SNHLY and CDR2 is FYNNEI. V dropped 6 bases and J dropped 8 bases, with 10 bases sitting between them. The CDR3 covers 11 residues. The CDR3 is CASSGGAGYTF. The CDR3, as DNA: TGTGCCAGCAGCGGGGGGGCAGGCTACACCTTC. Variable domain in full (rest from reference TRBV2 and TRBJ1-2): EPEVTQTPSHQVTQMGQEVILRCVPISNHLYFYWYRQILGQKVEFLVSFYNNEISEKSEIFDDQFSVERPDGSNFTLKIRSTKLEDSAMYFCASSGGAGYTFGSGTRLTVV.

This rearrangement joins TRBV7-3 to TRBJ2-1; TRBD1 aligns across 7 bases. This CDR3 comprises 15 residues. V gave up 1 base and J gave up 5 bases; unmatched junction bases: 5. Germline V gene data show CDR1 as SGHTA and CDR2 as FQGTGA. This chain's CDR3 is CASSLMGRGNNEQFF. In nucleotides, the CDR3 is TGTGCCAGCAGCTTAATGGGCAGGGGGAACAATGAGCAGTTCTTC.

As concerns this clone: Other DNA sequences of this sample code for an identical CDR3. V usage is TRBV6-5 and J usage is TRBJ1-1, with TRBD1 as a possible D gene (6 bases). The V end lost 0 bases, the J end lost 2 bases, and 7 bases lay between the germline ends. The CDR3 is 14 residues long. Germline CDR1 reads MNHEY; CDR2 reads SVGAGI. The CDR3 DNA reads TGTGCCAGCAGTTACTCGGGGGGCAACACTGAAGCTTTCTTT. This translates into CASSYSGGNTEAFF.

The chain joins TRBV2 to TRBJ1-5, with D uncertain. V dropped 4 bases and J dropped 0 bases, with 13 bases sitting between them. CDR1 and CDR2 from the germline V gene are SNHLY and FYNNEI. CDR3 length: 16 amino acids. The CDR3 sequence is CASSVGNPNSNQPQHF. The CDR3 coding sequence is TGTGCCAGCAGTGTTGGAAACCCCAATAGCAATCAGCCCCAGCATTTT.

The V call is TRBV27, the J call TRBJ2-1, with TRBD2 matching over 13 bases. Germline CDR1 is MNHEY and CDR2 is SMNVEV (reference sequence). Losses at the gene ends were 4 bases for V and 8 bases for J; bases not matched to a gene: 5. The CDR3 consists of 15 residues. CDR3 residues: CASSSGTSGNDEQFF. The CDR3 DNA follows: TGTGCCAGCAGTTCCGGGACTAGCGGGAACGATGAGCAGTTCTTC.

This chain connects TRBV18 to TRBJ2-3, with TRBD1 matching over 8 bases. The length of the CDR3 is 14 residues. Germline lookup yields CDR1 KGHSH and CDR2 LQKENI. With 2 bases clipped from V and 3 bases from J, the junction kept 1 base outside the gene matches. The CDR3 nucleotides read TGTGCCAGCTCACCAACAGGGGGTACAGATACGCAGTATTTT. Residues: CASSPTGGTDTQYF.

The chain joins TRBV7-7 to TRBJ2-5; 11 bases agree with TRBD2. CDR3 length: 16 amino acids. V lost 7 bases and J lost 4; bases outside the gene matches: 11. CDR1 and CDR2 from the germline V gene are SSHAT and FNYEAQ (reference sequence). Here the CDR3 DNA reads TGTGCCAGCACCGAGCGGGTAGCGGGGGGGCGAGAGACCCAGTACTTC. It encodes CASTERVAGGRETQYF.

V and J are TRBV4-2 and TRBJ2-5, with D tentatively TRBD1 or TRBD2 (5 bases each). CDR1 is LGHNA and CDR2 is YNFKEQ in the germline V gene. V lost 1 base and J lost 3, with 9 bases in between. This CDR3 comprises 14 residues. The CDR3 sequence: CASSQAGTEETQYF. The CDR3 DNA reads TGTGCCAGCAGCCAAGCCGGGACGGAAGAGACCCAGTACTTC.

The V gene is TRBV7-3, the J gene TRBJ1-2, with D perhaps TRBD1 (6 bases). Between the trimmed V and J ends, which lost 5 bases and 6 bases, there was a span of 13 bases. From germline, CDR1 is SGHTA and CDR2 FQGTGA. This CDR3 comprises 13 residues. The CDR3 nucleotides read TGTGCCAGCAGCATACCTCCAGGGGATGGCTACACCTTC. It yields the protein CASSIPPGDGYTF.

CDR3 protein: CARITSPQHF. CDR3 coding DNA: TGTGCCAGAATTACTTCGCCCCAGCATTTT. This chain uses TRBV6-6 with TRBJ1-5; D gene unclear. This CDR3 has 10 residues. Between the trimmed V and J ends, which lost 9 bases and 9 bases, there was a span of 9 bases. In germline, CDR1 is MNHNY, CDR2 SVGAGI (reference sequence).

CDR3 DNA: TGTGCCAGCAGGGGGACAGGGCGTAACTATGGCTACACCTTC. Its protein is CASRGTGRNYGYTF. This chain connects TRBV6-1 to TRBJ1-2; 9 nucleotides line up with TRBD1. Germline V lookup: CDR1 MNHNS, CDR2 SASEGT. The CDR3 is 14 amino acids. The trim removed 6 bases at V and 1 base at J, leaving 3 bases unmatched.

J is TRBJ2-7 and V is TRBV5-6; the D is unclear. The CDR3 loop spans 11 amino acids. V lost 3 bases to trimming and J lost 2 bases, with 3 bases between them. CDR1 is SGHDT, CDR2 YYEEEE, per germline. The CDR3 loop reads CASSSTYEQYF. CDR3 in DNA: TGTGCCAGCAGCTCCACCTACGAGCAGTACTTC.